Listed below are T cell receptor beta chains from one sample, sequenced in a study of blood T cell repertoires in COVID-19. Measured with immunoSEQ multiplex PCR; TCRdb has only the in-frame clones, and not every one. Altogether 70,000 or so clones are present, around 87% being singletons, with the ten largest covering around 30%. Sequencing used peripheral blood. These receptors were taken from a woman older than 75 with active or convalescent COVID-19. CDR3s include the opening cysteine and the closing phenylalanine or tryptophan. A D gene is named only where the DNA matches it firmly. Rows may omit the clone size; those that give it use once, few, many or a size class.

j_call d_call clone_size v_call cdr3_nt cdr3_aa
TRBJ1-2 . . TRBV5-4 TGTGCCAGCAGCCTCCAGGAAAACTATGGCTACACCTTC CASSLQENYGYTF
TRBJ1-4 . . TRBV15 TGTGCCACCAGCAGTGGCGGGGGGCTGACTAATGAAAAACTGTTTTTT CATSSGGGLTNEKLFF
TRBJ1-1 . . TRBV3-1/TRBV3-2 TGTGCCAGCAGCCAGCGACAGTCTCCTGCCAACACTGAAGCTTTCTTT CASSQRQSPANTEAFF
TRBJ2-3 . . TRBV19 TGTGCCAGTAGCCTCGGGACTCCTACAGATACGCAGTATTTT CASSLGTPTDTQYF
TRBJ2-7 TRBD1 . TRBV5-4 TGTGCCAGCAGCCTCCCCGGGACAGACTACGAGCAGTACTTC CASSLPGTDYEQYF
TRBJ1-5 TRBD1 . TRBV27 TGTGCCAGCGCTAACGGGGCAGGGGGCCCCACTAGAAATCAGCCCCAGCATTTT CASANGAGGPTRNQPQHF
TRBJ1-4 TRBD1 . TRBV5-4 TGTGCCAGCAGCCACTGGACAGGCGGTGAAAAACTGTTTTTT CASSHWTGGEKLFF
TRBJ2-3 TRBD2 . TRBV7-2 TGTGCCAGCAGCCGGATTGGGCGGGGGAGCACAGATACGCAGTATTTT CASSRIGRGSTDTQYF
TRBJ2-1 . . TRBV15 TGTGCCACCAGCCCTAGACTGGAGGGTGAGCAGTTCTTC CATSPRLEGEQFF
TRBJ2-1 . . TRBV5-1 TGCGCCAGCAGCTTGGTAGCGACTCAAAATGAGCAGTTCTTC CASSLVATQNEQFF
TRBJ2-5 TRBD2 . TRBV7-7 TGTGCTAGCAGCCTAATAGCGGGGCAACAAGAGACCCAGTACTTC CASSLIAGQQETQYF
TRBJ2-5 . . TRBV5-1 TGCGCCAGCCACCTCCGGGGATTCTGGTACTTC CASHLRGFWYF
TRBJ2-5 TRBD1 . TRBV5-5 TGTGCCAGCAGCACAGGGGCTCGTTTGGAGACCCAGTACTTC CASSTGARLETQYF
TRBJ2-7 TRBD1 . TRBV27 TGTGCCAGCAGTTTCCGTCCCGGGACAGCCTACGAGCAGTACTTC CASSFRPGTAYEQYF
TRBJ1-6 TRBD1 . TRBV11-2 TGTGCCAGCAGCGGATTGACAGGGGGTACCGCCCCCCTCCACTTT CASSGLTGGTAPLHF
TRBJ2-3 TRBD2 . TRBV5-1 TGCGCCAGCAGTACTAGCGGGGCGCGCACAGATACGCAGTATTTT CASSTSGARTDTQYF
TRBJ2-3 TRBD2 . TRBV5-4 TGTGCCAGCAGCTTGGGCCTAGCGGGGATGGGGGATACGCAGTATTTT CASSLGLAGMGDTQYF
TRBJ1-5 . . TRBV7-2 TGTGCCAGCAGCTTTCGGGGGGACAATCAGCCCCAGCATTTT CASSFRGDNQPQHF
TRBJ2-7 . few TRBV4-3 TGCGCCAGCAGCCAATCAAGGGGCGAGGACGAGCAGTACTTC CASSQSRGEDEQYF
TRBJ1-2 TRBD1 . TRBV28 TGTGCCAGCAGTTCCCGGGACAGGGGGCGTAATGGCTACACCTTC CASSSRDRGRNGYTF
TRBJ1-2 TRBD1 . TRBV5-4 TGTGCCAGCAGCTTGGAGGGGACAGCTAGAAACTATGGCTACACCTTC CASSLEGTARNYGYTF
TRBJ1-1 . . TRBV2 TGTGCCAGCAGTGTGAACATGAACACTGAAGCTTTCTTT CASSVNMNTEAFF
TRBJ2-1 TRBD1 . TRBV28 TGTGCCAGCACCTACGCTCCGGGACAGAACTACAATGAGCAGTTCTTC CASTYAPGQNYNEQFF
TRBJ1-2 . . TRBV15 TGTGCCACCAGCCCTCAAGTACAGCCCTTTGGGGGCTACACCTTC CATSPQVQPFGGYTF